This T cell receptor (beta chain) was retrieved from a study of cytomegalovirus exposure and HLA in healthy donors. PCR primers comprised 60 Vbeta and 13 Jbeta primers. Using immunoSEQ multiplex PCR, the repertoire was profiled, and TCRdb retains in-frame clones only, with some absent. The repertoire consists of some 160,000 clones, with approximately 86% occurring once and the leading ten covering under 2%. Notes on the study in general: A later analysis linked a missense DCLRE1C variant to TCR beta V- and J-gene trimming. Looking again later, the authors saw that most CMV-associated TCR beta chains seemed HLA-restricted.

There are 14 residues in the CDR3. The V and J ends lost 7 bases and 3 bases respectively, with 13 bases between them. The germline CDR1 and CDR2 sequences are LNHDA and SQIVND (reference sequence). With regard to this clone: Its antigen remains unknown.

The chain is built from TRBV19 and TRBJ1-5; D not certain. Sequencing was carried out using PBMCs. The receptor comes from a woman in her late teens or twenties in good health and CMV-seronegative. This CDR3 is CASTIGGFNQPQHF. CDR3 bases: TGTGCCAGTACCATAGGAGGGTTCAATCAGCCCCAGCATTTT.